The clone carrying this T cell receptor beta chain was seen once. Its antigen is unidentified. A read error may account for a junction end that differs from germline. The sample belongs to a study of tumor-infiltrating lymphocytes in primary liver carcinoma. Study-level background: Productive TCRbeta reads per sample were roughly 3.5 to 8 million, not differing by tissue.

The investigators made TCR beta cDNA from approximately 510 ng total RNA, using a constant-region primer. Generation of the TCR beta libraries relied on three nested multiplex PCR rounds using slightly modified ARM-PCR. TCRdb fed the multiplex PCR reads into MiXCR, producing one record per CDR3 protein. The repertoire holds 90,000 to 140,000 distinct CDR3 sequences, with about four fifths as singletons. Findings and limits, study-wide: Significantly larger top-250-clone fractions were found in tumors than in blood (p = 0.039).

The roughly 20-34 mg bulk tissue piece was not sorted before simultaneous RNA and DNA extraction. Source material: liver tumor tissue from sampling region 3. As to subset: tumor region T3, left-lateral pole. This clonotype was obtained from a man between 40 and 49 years old with primary liver carcinoma and hepatitis B virus infection.

The CDR3 here is CASSSRAPGTQYF. The CDR3 DNA sequence: TGTGCCAGCAGTTCAAGGGCTCCGGGGACCCAGTATTTC. V and J are TRBV12-3 or TRBV12-4 and TRBJ2-5; D may be TRBD1 or TRBD2 (5 bases each). The CDR3 loop spans 13 amino acids.